This passage covers 21 T cell receptor beta chains from one sample sequenced in a study of blood T cell repertoires in COVID-19. Sequencing was performed with immunoSEQ multiplex PCR; in TCRdb, only in-frame clones are kept and a portion is missing. Of 110,000 to 150,000 clones in the sample, 84% were seen once. Source material: peripheral blood. The receptors originated from a human donor in a cohort sampled during active COVID-19.

This chain's CDR3 is CASSHQRQVSGYTF. CDR3 nucleotides: TGTGCCAGCAGTCACCAAAGACAGGTTTCGGGCTACACCTTC. V and J are TRBV6-6 and TRBJ1-2, with D perhaps TRBD1 (6 bases). Trimming cost V 5 bases and J 8 bases, with 18 bases left between them. CDR3 length equals 14 residues. Per germline, CDR1 MNHNY and CDR2 SVGAGI (reference sequence).

The gene calls are TRBV3-1 (or the pseudogene TRBV3-2) and TRBJ2-1, with 9 bases aligning to TRBD1. Germline V CDR1 and CDR2: LGHDT, YNNKEL (reference sequence). This CDR3 has 15 amino acids. Losses at the gene ends were 1 base for V and 9 bases for J; bases not matched to a gene: 7. CDR3 nucleotide sequence: TGTGCCAGCAGCCAAGCGACGGGGACAGGGAGTGAGCAGTTCTTC. Protein product: CASSQATGTGSEQFF.

The chain has TRBV5-6 and TRBJ2-1; D is perhaps TRBD2 (6 bases). V was shortened by 0 bases and J by 0 bases, with 7 bases between the two germline ends. Germline CDR1 reads SGHDT; CDR2 reads YYEEEE. The CDR3 length is 15 residues. CDR3 coding DNA: TGTGCCAGCAGCTTGGACGGGAGCTCCTACAATGAGCAGTTCTTC. It specifies CASSLDGSSYNEQFF.

The chain combines TRBV5-4 with TRBJ2-2, with D tentatively TRBD1 (6 bases). The CDR3 extends over 15 amino acids. Trimming took 1 base from V and 1 from J, leaving 8 bases between them. Germline CDR1 and CDR2: SGHNT and YYREEE (reference sequence). The CDR3, as DNA: TGTGCCAGCAGCTTGCAGGGGCGGAACACCGGGGAGCTGTTTTTT. Amino acid sequence: CASSLQGRNTGELFF.

V and J are TRBV2 and TRBJ2-7, with 8 bases identical to TRBD1. V was clipped by 6 bases and J by 3 bases; unmatched bases: 10. This CDR3 comprises 15 residues. Per germline, CDR1 SNHLY and CDR2 FYNNEI. The CDR3 reads CASRKRAGGDYEQYF. In DNA form, the CDR3 reads TGTGCCAGCAGAAAAAGGGCAGGGGGCGACTACGAGCAGTACTTC. Full variable domain (rest looked up from reference TRBV2 and TRBJ2-7): EPEVTQTPSHQVTQMGQEVILRCVPISNHLYFYWYRQILGQKVEFLVSFYNNEISEKSEIFDDQFSVERPDGSNFTLKIRSTKLEDSAMYFCASRKRAGGDYEQYFGPGTRLTVT.

The chain employs TRBV19 and TRBJ1-3; 7 nucleotides align to TRBD1. Trimming removed 6 bases from V and 2 bases from J; junction bases left unmatched: 7. Germline V CDR1 and CDR2: LNHDA, SQIVND (reference sequence). This CDR3 comprises 15 residues. The chain's CDR3 is CASSPNRGAGNTIYF. CDR3 in DNA: TGTGCCAGTAGCCCAAACAGGGGCGCTGGAAACACCATATATTTT.

This chain connects TRBV3-1 (or the pseudogene TRBV3-2) to TRBJ2-5; 9 nucleotides line up with TRBD2. The CDR3 has 16 amino acids. Germline CDR1 is LGHDT and CDR2 is YNNKEL (reference sequence). Trimming took 0 bases from V and 0 from J; bases not matched to a gene: 2. The CDR3 protein is CASSQESGGYQETQYF. In DNA form, the CDR3 reads TGTGCCAGCAGCCAAGAAAGCGGGGGGTACCAAGAGACCCAGTACTTC.

This clone came up a few times. The V call is TRBV10-3, the J call TRBJ2-3; 13 bases line up with TRBD2. The CDR3 length is 17 residues. Germline trimming cut 6 bases from V and 5 bases from J; bases unmatched to any gene: 11. Germline V lookup: CDR1 ENHRY, CDR2 SYGVKD. The CDR3 region is CAIRVPGLAGRIDTQYF. The DNA for the CDR3 is TGTGCCATCAGAGTTCCGGGACTAGCGGGGAGAATAGATACGCAGTATTTT.

J is TRBJ2-1 and V is TRBV9, with 8 bases lining up with TRBD2. The CDR3 contains 16 residues. Germline trimming cut 0 bases from V and 7 bases from J; bases unmatched to any gene: 9. Germline V gives CDR1 SGDLS, CDR2 YYNGEE. In DNA, the CDR3 is TGTGCCAGCAGCGTAGACGCGGGGGGATGGTGGAATGAGCAGTTCTTC. As protein: CASSVDAGGWWNEQFF.

The V and J genes are TRBV5-1 and TRBJ1-1; 7 bases fit TRBD1. V shed 4 bases, J shed 2 bases, and the junction held 14 bases outside the gene matches. Germline-derived CDR1 and CDR2 are SGHRS and YFSETQ. The CDR3 covers 17 residues. CDR3 in DNA: TGCGCCAGCAGCGAAGGTAGAACAGGGGTCTACAACACTGAAGCTTTCTTT. Protein product: CASSEGRTGVYNTEAFF.

This chain links TRBV10-3 with TRBJ2-1; weak D call: TRBD2 (5 bases). V was clipped by 0 bases and J by 0 bases, with 12 bases between them. The CDR3 runs to 17 residues. The germline V gene encodes CDR1 ENHRY and CDR2 SYGVKD. The CDR3 coding sequence is TGTGCCATCAGTGAGTCCCCTAGCCCACGCTCCTACAATGAGCAGTTCTTC. Protein: CAISESPSPRSYNEQFF.

This clone has just one count. The rearrangement links TRBV6-5 to TRBJ1-5; TRBD1 aligns across 7 bases. This CDR3 comprises 13 residues. Germline CDR1 and CDR2: MNHEY and SVGAGI. V dropped 10 bases and J dropped 1; count of bases not matched to a gene: 4. The CDR3 nucleotides are TGTGCCACCATGGGACAGAGCAATCAGCCCCAGCATTTT. Its protein is CATMGQSNQPQHF.

This chain joins TRBV7-2 and TRBJ1-4; D is unclear. The germline V gene has CDR1 SGHTA and CDR2 FQGNSA. This CDR3 has 13 amino acids. V was pared by 3 bases and J by 7 bases, with 9 bases between. The CDR3 sequence: CASSLRGGEKLFF. CDR3 nucleotides: TGTGCCAGCAGCTTGCGGGGAGGTGAAAAACTGTTTTTT.

This rearrangement joins TRBV6-7 to TRBJ1-4; 9 bases are a match to TRBD1. TRBV6-7 qualifies as an ORF whose function is uncertain. Unmatched junction bases numbered 12, after V lost 6 bases and J lost 4 bases. The CDR3 is 17 residues long. The CDR3 bases are TGTGCCAGCAGGCTCCGGACAGGGGATCGAATTAATGAAAAACTGTTTTTT. Translation gives CASRLRTGDRINEKLFF.

The genes are TRBV7-9 and TRBJ2-5, with D unclear. This CDR3 has 15 amino acids. The germline V gene encodes CDR1 SEHNR and CDR2 FQNEAQ (reference sequence). The ends were cut back, 2 bases at V and 2 bases at J, with 12 bases in the middle. The CDR3 bases are TGTGCCAGCAGCTTACGAGACATAACTCAAGAGACCCAGTACTTC. It specifies CASSLRDITQETQYF.

The CDR3 region has the DNA TGCGCCAGCAGCTTTCCGGGACAGGGGAAAACGAGGCAAGAGACCCAGTACTTC. Encoded protein: CASSFPGQGKTRQETQYF. This chain joins TRBV5-1 and TRBJ2-5; 10 bases fit TRBD1. The germline CDR1 and CDR2 sequences are SGHRS and YFSETQ. The CDR3 totals 18 residues. Trimming removed 2 bases from V and 2 bases from J; junction bases left unmatched: 12.

V gene TRBV25-1 combines with J gene TRBJ2-2; 14 bases agree with TRBD2. The germline CDR1 and CDR2 sequences are MGHDK and SYGVNS. The J segment lost 4 bases and the V segment lost 8 bases, leaving 3 bases of the junction unmatched. The length of the CDR3 is 15 residues. As DNA, the CDR3 is TGTGCCAGCGGGGGACTAGCGGGGGCCACCGGGGAGCTGTTTTTT. Translation gives CASGGLAGATGELFF.

The rearrangement uses TRBV14 and TRBJ2-7; D call uncertain. Trimming removed 0 bases from V and 3 bases from J, with 6 bases in between. Germline V lookup: CDR1 SGHDN, CDR2 FVKESK. This CDR3 has 13 residues. The CDR3 coding sequence is TGTGCCAGCAGCCAAGATCCGGGCTACGAGCAGTACTTC. It translates to CASSQDPGYEQYF. The complete variable domain, with remaining parts taken from reference TRBV14 and TRBJ2-7, reads EAGVTQFPSHSVIEKGQTVTLRCDPISGHDNLYWYRRVMGKEIKFLLHFVKESKQDESGMPNNRFLAERTGGTYSTLKVQPAELEDSGVYFCASSQDPGYEQYFGPGTRLTVT.

This chain joins TRBV3-1 (or the pseudogene TRBV3-2) and TRBJ1-5; D possibly corresponds to TRBD1 (5 bases). Trimming removed 4 bases from V and 6 bases from J, with 7 bases in between. CDR1 and CDR2 from the germline V gene are LGHDT and YNNKEL (reference sequence). The CDR3 loop spans 12 amino acids. CDR3 loop: CASSLQGQPQHF. The CDR3, as DNA: TGTGCCAGCAGCCTCCAGGGTCAGCCCCAGCATTTT.

This chain uses TRBV5-4 with TRBJ1-4; D possibly corresponds to TRBD1 (6 bases). This CDR3 spans 15 amino acids. The V and J ends lost 4 bases and 5 bases respectively, with 15 bases between them. Per germline, CDR1 SGHNT and CDR2 YYREEE (reference sequence). CDR3 sequence: CASSQAQGGNEKLFF. CDR3 nucleotide sequence: TGTGCCAGCAGCCAAGCACAGGGTGGAAATGAAAAACTGTTTTTT.

The V gene is TRBV28, the J gene TRBJ1-5; TRBD1 might be the D (5 bases). V lost 5 bases and J 4 bases, leaving 12 bases between the germline ends. The CDR3 covers 14 residues. Germline-derived CDR1 and CDR2 are MDHEN and SYDVKM. CDR3 nucleotide sequence: TGTGCCAGCAGTACCGGAGCAGGGAATCAGCCCCAGCATTTT. Translating gives CASSTGAGNQPQHF.